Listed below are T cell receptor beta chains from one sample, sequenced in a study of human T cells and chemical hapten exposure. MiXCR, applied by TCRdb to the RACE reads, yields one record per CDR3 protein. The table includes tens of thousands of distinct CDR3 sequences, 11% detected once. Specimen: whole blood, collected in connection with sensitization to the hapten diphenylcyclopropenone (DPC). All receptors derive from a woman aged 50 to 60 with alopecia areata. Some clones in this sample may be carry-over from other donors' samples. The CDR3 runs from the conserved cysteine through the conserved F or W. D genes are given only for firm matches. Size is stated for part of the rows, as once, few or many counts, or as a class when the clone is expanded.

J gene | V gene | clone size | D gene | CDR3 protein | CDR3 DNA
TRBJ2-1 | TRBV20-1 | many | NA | CSASGLSNSGQFF | TGCAGCGCTTCGGGACTGTCGAACTCAGGGCAGTTCTTC
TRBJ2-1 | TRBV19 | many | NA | CASSIVHRVSYNEQFF | TGTGCCAGTAGTATAGTCCATAGGGTCTCCTACAATGAGCAGTTCTTC
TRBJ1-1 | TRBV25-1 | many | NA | CASSGGMGAFF | TGTGCCAGCAGTGGGGGCATGGGGGCTTTCTTT
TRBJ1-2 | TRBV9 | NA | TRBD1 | CASSDAQGQAINYGYTF | TGTGCCAGCAGCGATGCCCAGGGACAGGCGATAAACTATGGCTACACCTTC
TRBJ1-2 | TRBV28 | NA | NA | CASRNTASYGYTF | TGTGCCAGCAGGAATACAGCCTCCTATGGCTACACCTTC
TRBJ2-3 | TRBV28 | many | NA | CASSFRQGISDTQYF | TGTGCCAGCAGTTTTCGCCAGGGAATCTCAGATACGCAGTATTTT
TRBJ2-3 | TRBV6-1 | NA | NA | CASSEAGDTQYF | TGTGCCAGCAGTGAAGCGGGGGATACGCAGTATTTT
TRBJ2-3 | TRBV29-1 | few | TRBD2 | CSVVTSGSADTQYF | TGCAGCGTTGTGACTAGCGGGAGCGCAGATACGCAGTATTTT
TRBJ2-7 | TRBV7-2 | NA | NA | CASSPSMRQNEQYF | TGTGCCAGCAGCCCCTCAATGAGACAGAACGAGCAGTACTTC
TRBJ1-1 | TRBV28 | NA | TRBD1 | CASAGQGPHRPSNTEAFF | TGTGCCAGTGCGGGACAGGGACCTCACCGACCTAGCAACACTGAAGCTTTCTTT
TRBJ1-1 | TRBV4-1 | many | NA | CASSQDLTLGAEAFF | TGCGCCAGCAGCCAAGATCTAACGCTTGGTGCTGAAGCTTTCTTT
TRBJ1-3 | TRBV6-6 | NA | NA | CASSPSPGVIAGNTIYF | TGTGCCAGCAGTCCGTCGCCGGGGGTAATCGCTGGAAACACCATATATTTT
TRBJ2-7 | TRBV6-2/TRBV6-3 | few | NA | CASSFSKGKAYEQYF | TGTGCCAGCAGTTTCAGTAAGGGTAAAGCCTACGAGCAGTACTTC
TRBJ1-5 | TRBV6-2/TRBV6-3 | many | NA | CASSYSGQGKKPQHF | TGTGCCAGCAGTTACTCGGGGCAGGGAAAGAAGCCCCAGCATTTT
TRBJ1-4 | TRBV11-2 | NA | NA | CASSFRQNEKLFF | TGTGCCAGCAGCTTTAGACAGAATGAAAAACTGTTTTTT
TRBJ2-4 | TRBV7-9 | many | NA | CASSLTPARIQYF | TGTGCCAGCAGCTTGACGCCAGCCAGAATTCAGTACTTC
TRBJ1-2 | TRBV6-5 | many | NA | CASSSWGYGYTF | TGTGCCAGCAGCTCCTGGGGGTATGGCTACACCTTC
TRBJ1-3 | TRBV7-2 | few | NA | CASSSQQGSGNTIYF | TGTGCCAGCAGCTCCCAACAGGGATCTGGAAACACCATATATTTT
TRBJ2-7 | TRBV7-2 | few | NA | CASSRGQTYEQYF | TGTGCCAGCAGCCGAGGACAGACCTACGAGCAGTACTTC
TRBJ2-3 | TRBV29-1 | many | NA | CSTSSGTDTQYF | TGCAGCACCAGTTCAGGCACAGATACGCAGTATTTT
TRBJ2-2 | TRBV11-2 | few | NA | CASSVYHSTGELFF | TGTGCCAGCAGCGTCTACCACTCCACCGGGGAGCTGTTTTTT
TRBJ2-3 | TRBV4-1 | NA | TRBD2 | CASSQDSGTSAADTQYF | TGCGCCAGCAGCCAAGATTCGGGGACTAGCGCTGCGGATACGCAGTATTTT
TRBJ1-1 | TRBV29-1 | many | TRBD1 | CSVVRGQGGTEAFF | TGCAGCGTTGTAAGGGGGCAGGGCGGCACTGAAGCTTTCTTT
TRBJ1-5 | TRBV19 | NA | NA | CASSPGQAPDQPQHF | TGTGCCAGTAGCCCGGGACAAGCCCCGGATCAGCCCCAGCATTTT
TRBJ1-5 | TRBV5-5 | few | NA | CASSSTAVQPQHF | TGTGCCAGCAGCTCTACAGCGGTTCAGCCCCAGCATTTT
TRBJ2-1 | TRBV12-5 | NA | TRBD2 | CASGLVISGREGEQFF | TGTGCTAGTGGTTTGGTAATCAGCGGGAGGGAAGGTGAGCAGTTCTTC
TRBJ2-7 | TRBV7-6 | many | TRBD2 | CASSLVVAGDEQYF | TGTGCCAGCAGCTTAGTTGTAGCGGGAGACGAGCAGTACTTC
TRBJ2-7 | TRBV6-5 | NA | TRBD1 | CASSRTGGFEQYF | TGTGCCAGCAGTCGGACAGGGGGGTTCGAGCAGTACTTC
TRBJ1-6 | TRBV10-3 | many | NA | CAISESGQGGSPLHF | TGTGCCATCAGTGAGTCGGGCCAGGGTGGATCACCCCTCCACTTT
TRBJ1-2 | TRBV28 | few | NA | CASKLQGLHYGYTF | TGTGCCAGCAAGTTGCAGGGGCTCCACTATGGCTACACCTTC
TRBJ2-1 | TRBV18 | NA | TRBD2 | CASSPSLAGGLNEQFF | TGTGCCAGCTCACCATCTCTAGCGGGAGGGTTGAATGAGCAGTTCTTC
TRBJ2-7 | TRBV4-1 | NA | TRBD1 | CASSQGTGYAYEQYF | TGCGCCAGCAGCCAAGGGACAGGGTATGCCTACGAGCAGTACTTC
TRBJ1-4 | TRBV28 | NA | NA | CASSSRGDTNEKLFF | TGTGCCAGCAGTTCACGCGGGGACACTAATGAAAAACTGTTTTTT
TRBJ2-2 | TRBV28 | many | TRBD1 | CASSLEQGVWTGELFF | TGTGCCAGCAGTTTGGAACAGGGGGTATGGACCGGGGAGCTGTTTTTT
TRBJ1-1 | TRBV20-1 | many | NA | CSARGLSWGEAFF | TGCAGTGCTAGGGGCCTGAGTTGGGGTGAAGCTTTCTTT
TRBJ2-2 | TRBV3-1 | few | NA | CASSQDPGRELFF | TGTGCCAGCAGCCAAGATCCGGGCCGGGAGCTGTTTTTT
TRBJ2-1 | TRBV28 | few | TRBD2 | CASSLSIGLAGRNEQFF | TGTGCCAGCAGTTTATCCATCGGACTAGCGGGGAGGAATGAGCAGTTCTTC
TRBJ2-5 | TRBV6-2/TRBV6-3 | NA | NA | CASSLHQETQYF | TGTGCCAGCAGTCTCCACCAAGAGACCCAGTACTTC
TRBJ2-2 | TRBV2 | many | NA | CASSFELRMGGELFF | TGTGCCAGCAGCTTCGAACTGAGGATGGGCGGGGAGCTGTTTTTT
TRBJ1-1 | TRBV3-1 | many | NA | CASSRRGAEAFF | TGTGCCAGCAGCCGAAGAGGGGCTGAAGCTTTCTTT
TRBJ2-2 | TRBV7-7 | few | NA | CASSLYPGVPANTGELFF | TGTGCTAGCAGCTTATACCCGGGGGTTCCGGCGAACACCGGGGAGCTGTTTTTT
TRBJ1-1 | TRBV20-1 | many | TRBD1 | CSALGQGGTEAFF | TGCAGTGCACTGGGACAGGGAGGCACTGAAGCTTTCTTT
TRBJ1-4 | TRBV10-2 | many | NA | CASSGQVNEKLFF | TGCGCCAGCAGTGGACAGGTTAATGAAAAACTGTTTTTT
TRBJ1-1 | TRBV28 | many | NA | CASSRANTEAFF | TGTGCCAGCAGTCGGGCGAACACTGAAGCTTTCTTT
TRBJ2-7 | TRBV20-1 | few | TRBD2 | CSANSGTSGVTYEQYF | TGCAGTGCAAATTCCGGGACTAGCGGGGTTACCTACGAGCAGTACTTC
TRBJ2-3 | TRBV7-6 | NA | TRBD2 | CASSLLAGATDTQYF | TGTGCCAGCAGCTTACTAGCGGGGGCCACAGATACGCAGTATTTT
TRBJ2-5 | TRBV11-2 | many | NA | CASSLKDGETQYF | TGTGCCAGCAGCTTAAAGGACGGAGAGACCCAGTACTTC
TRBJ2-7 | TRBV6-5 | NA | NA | CASSLRDTVYEQYF | TGTGCCAGCAGTCTCCGGGACACCGTCTACGAGCAGTACTTC
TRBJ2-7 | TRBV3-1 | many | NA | CASSQVDEQYF | TGTGCCAGCAGCCAAGTTGACGAGCAGTACTTC
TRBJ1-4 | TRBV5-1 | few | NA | CASSTGTANEKLFF | TGCGCCAGCAGCACCGGGACCGCGAATGAAAAACTGTTTTTT